The next 16 T cell receptor beta chains were all read from a single sample in a study of PD-1 blockade in classical Hodgkin lymphoma. As for time point: cycle 4 day 1 (C4D1), after six to seven weeks of nivolumab. In every patient, relapse followed autologous stem cell transplantation, while exposure to brentuximab vedotin differed. TCRdb's table, derived via immunoSEQ multiplex PCR, lists solely in-frame clones and lacks some. The table has about 39,000 clones, 75% to 85% seen once. Material: peripheral blood mononuclear cells (PBMCs), obtained before the fourth cycle of nivolumab. Receptors originate from a human donor with classical Hodgkin lymphoma.

The CDR3 is CASSLDIGELFF. The CDR3 DNA follows: TGTGCCAGCAGCTTAGATATCGGGGAGCTGTTTTTT. The chain links TRBV7-2 to TRBJ2-2, with D hard to call. Germline assignment: CDR1 SGHTA and CDR2 FQGNSA. V gave up 1 base and J gave up 7 bases, with 4 bases separating them. The CDR3 loop spans 12 amino acids.

V gene TRBV11-2 combines with J gene TRBJ2-3; 7 bases line up with TRBD2. The CDR3 consists of 18 residues. The germline CDR1 and CDR2 sequences are SGHAT and FQNNGV. J gave up 0 bases and V 1 base, and 10 bases lay outside the gene matches. CDR3 DNA sequence: TGTGCCAGCAGCTTAGGGGCCAGCGGGGCTTATAGCACAGATACGCAGTATTTT. It yields the protein CASSLGASGAYSTDTQYF.

CDR3 region: CASSWDRENQPQHF. CDR3 nucleotide sequence: TGTGCCAGCAGCTGGGACAGGGAGAATCAGCCCCAGCATTTT. The chain recombines TRBV5-5 with TRBJ1-5, with 9 positions matching TRBD1. Germline trimming cut 3 bases from V and 4 bases from J; bases unmatched to any gene: 2. This CDR3 has 14 amino acids. From germline, CDR1 is SGHKS and CDR2 YYEKEE (reference sequence).

This chain connects TRBV18 to TRBJ2-5; tentatively, D is TRBD2 (5 bases). The ends were cut back, 5 bases at V and 2 bases at J, with 18 bases in the middle. Germline V gene lookup returns CDR1 KGHSH and CDR2 LQKENI. CDR3 length: 16 amino acids. The CDR3 DNA follows: TGTGCCAGCTCAATGACGGGGTTAGGTGTGCAAGAGACCCAGTACTTC. This sequence encodes CASSMTGLGVQETQYF. The variable domain in full, completed from reference TRBV18 and TRBJ2-5, reads NAGVMQNPRHLVRRRGQEARLRCSPMKGHSHVYWYRQLPEEGLKFMVYLQKENIIDESGMPKERFSAEFPKEGPSILRIQQVVRGDSAAYFCASSMTGLGVQETQYFGPGTRLLVL.

The chain couples TRBV18 to TRBJ1-4; D unclear. Germline-derived CDR1 and CDR2 are KGHSH and LQKENI. Between the trimmed V and J ends, which lost 4 bases and 8 bases, there was a span of 5 bases. The CDR3 has 11 amino acids. This CDR3 reads CASSRGEKLFF. DNA of the CDR3: TGTGCCAGCTCACGAGGAGAAAAACTGTTTTTT.

V and J are TRBV5-4 and TRBJ1-1; D gene uncertain. Trimming shortened V by 4 bases and J by 2 bases, and 9 bases separated the two germline ends. Germline lookup yields CDR1 SGHNT and CDR2 YYREEE (reference sequence). The CDR3 length is 13 residues. CDR3 coding DNA: TGTGCCAGCAGCCGCACAGCAAACACTGAAGCTTTCTTT. It translates to CASSRTANTEAFF.

V usage is TRBV11-2 and J usage is TRBJ2-7, with TRBD2 matching 8 bases. The J segment lost 0 bases and the V segment lost 4 bases, leaving 11 bases of the junction unmatched. The CDR3 is 17 residues long. Germline CDR1 and CDR2: SGHAT and FQNNGV. This CDR3 reads CASSSLRERGPSYEQYF. The CDR3 region has the DNA TGTGCCAGCAGCTCCCTGAGAGAGCGGGGGCCCTCCTACGAGCAGTACTTC.

The chain links TRBV6-5 to TRBJ2-1, with D unclear. Trimming shortened V by 1 base and J by 0 bases, and 7 bases separated the two germline ends. CDR1 MNHEY and CDR2 SVGAGI come from the germline V gene. The CDR3 extends over 15 amino acids. CDR3 amino acids: CASSYLRSSYNEQFF. The CDR3 DNA follows: TGTGCCAGCAGTTACTTGCGGAGCTCCTACAATGAGCAGTTCTTC.

Turning to this clone: One end of the junction is discordant with germline, which a read error may explain. The V and J genes are TRBV19 and TRBJ2-5; 7 bases map to TRBD2. This CDR3 has 16 residues. Germline CDR1 is LNHDA and CDR2 is SQIVND (reference sequence). CDR3 DNA sequence: TGTGCCAGTAGTGTAGACCACTCCGCGGGGGTAGAGACCCAGTACTTC. The encoded protein is CASSVDHSAGVETQYF.

The chain links TRBV6-1 to TRBJ2-3; D is ambiguous. The V gene's germline CDR1 is MNHNS and CDR2 SASEGT. The germline V and J ends were trimmed by 4 bases and 3 bases, with 14 bases remaining between them. This CDR3 has 15 residues. CDR3 protein: CASSVLSPGTDTQYF. The CDR3 DNA follows: TGTGCCAGCAGTGTTCTATCCCCCGGGACAGATACGCAGTATTTT.

This clone was observed a few times. This rearrangement joins TRBV5-6 to TRBJ2-7, with TRBD2 as a possible D gene (5 bases). This CDR3 is 15 amino acids long. Trimming left V 4 bases short and J 1 base short, with 15 bases between. Germline CDR1 and CDR2: SGHDT and YYEEEE. The CDR3 loop reads CASSGLFSGSYEQYF. The DNA for the CDR3 is TGTGCCAGCAGCGGTCTATTTTCGGGATCCTACGAGCAGTACTTC.

The chain recombines TRBV5-6 with TRBJ1-4; D is ambiguous. Germline V lookup: CDR1 SGHDT, CDR2 YYEEEE. CDR3 length: 15 residues. Trimming left V 1 base short and J 4 bases short, with 11 bases between. Here the CDR3 reads CASSLLEGFNEKLFF. Here the CDR3 DNA reads TGTGCCAGCAGCTTGTTAGAGGGCTTTAATGAAAAACTGTTTTTT.

The CDR3 nucleotides are TGTGCCAGCAGCGACCGGGCCCCAGACAACTATGGCTACACCTTC. Translation: CASSDRAPDNYGYTF. The gene calls are TRBV7-9 and TRBJ1-2; D not certain. The V end was cut by 5 bases, the J end by 2 bases, with 15 bases between. Germline CDR1 reads SEHNR; CDR2 reads FQNEAQ (reference sequence). The CDR3 contains 15 residues.

The CDR3 DNA reads as TGCGCCAGCAGGGGGGACAGCTTCTACCAAGAGACCCAGTACTTC. Residues: CASRGDSFYQETQYF. The chain combines TRBV5-1 with TRBJ2-5; 7 nucleotides align to TRBD1. From germline, CDR1 is SGHRS and CDR2 YFSETQ. J gave up 0 bases and V 5 bases, and 7 bases lay outside the gene matches. The CDR3 has 15 amino acids.

The chain combines TRBV27 with TRBJ1-6, with no clear D. The germline gives CDR1 MNHEY, CDR2 SMNVEV (reference sequence). Between the trimmed V and J ends, which lost 5 bases and 2 bases, there was a span of 4 bases. The CDR3 is 13 residues long. The CDR3 DNA follows: TGTGCCAGCAGTATAACCTATAATTCACCCCTCCACTTT. Translating it yields CASSITYNSPLHF.

The gene calls are TRBV19 and TRBJ1-4; D uncertain. The CDR3 loop spans 13 amino acids. The ends were cut back, 7 bases at V and 7 bases at J, with 13 bases in the middle. CDR1 and CDR2 (germline): LNHDA, SQIVND (reference sequence). As DNA, the CDR3 is TGTGCCAGTAACCCCGCGGGGAGTGAAAAACTGTTTTTT. This gives the protein CASNPAGSEKLFF.